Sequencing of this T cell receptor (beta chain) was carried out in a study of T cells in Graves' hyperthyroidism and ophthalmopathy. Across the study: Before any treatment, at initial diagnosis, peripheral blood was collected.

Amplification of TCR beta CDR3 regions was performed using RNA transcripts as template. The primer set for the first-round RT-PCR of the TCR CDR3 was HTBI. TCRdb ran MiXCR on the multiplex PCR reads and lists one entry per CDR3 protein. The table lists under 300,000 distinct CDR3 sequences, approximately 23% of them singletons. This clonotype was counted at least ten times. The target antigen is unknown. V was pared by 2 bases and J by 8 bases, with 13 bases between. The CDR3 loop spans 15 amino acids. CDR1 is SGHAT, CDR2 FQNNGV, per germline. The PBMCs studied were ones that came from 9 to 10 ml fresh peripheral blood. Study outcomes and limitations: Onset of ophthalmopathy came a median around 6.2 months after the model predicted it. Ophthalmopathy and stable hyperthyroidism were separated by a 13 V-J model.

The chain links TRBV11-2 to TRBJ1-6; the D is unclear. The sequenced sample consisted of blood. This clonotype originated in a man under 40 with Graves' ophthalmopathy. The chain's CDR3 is CASSLNPRGDSPLHF. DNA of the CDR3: TGTGCCAGCAGCTTAAATCCCCGCGGTGATTCACCCCTCCACTTT.